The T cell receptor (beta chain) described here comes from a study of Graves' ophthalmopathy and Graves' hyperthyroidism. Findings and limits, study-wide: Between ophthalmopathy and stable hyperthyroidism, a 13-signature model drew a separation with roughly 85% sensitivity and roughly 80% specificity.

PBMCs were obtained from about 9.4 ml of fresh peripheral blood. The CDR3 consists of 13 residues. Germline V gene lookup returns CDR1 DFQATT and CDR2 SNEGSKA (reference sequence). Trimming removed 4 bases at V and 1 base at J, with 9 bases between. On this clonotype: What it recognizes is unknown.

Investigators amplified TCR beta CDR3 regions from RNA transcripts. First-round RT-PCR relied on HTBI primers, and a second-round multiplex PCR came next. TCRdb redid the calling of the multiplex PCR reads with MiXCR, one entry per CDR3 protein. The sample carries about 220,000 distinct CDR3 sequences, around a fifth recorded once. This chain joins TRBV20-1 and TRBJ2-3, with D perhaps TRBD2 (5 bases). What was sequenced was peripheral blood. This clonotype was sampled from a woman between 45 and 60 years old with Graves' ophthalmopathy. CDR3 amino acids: CSAMRAGTDTQYF. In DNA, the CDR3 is TGCAGTGCTATGCGGGCTGGCACAGATACGCAGTATTTT.